This T cell receptor (beta chain) was documented in a study of control samples from healthy donors and cancer patients. Assay: immunoSEQ multiplex PCR; the TCRdb copy retains only in-frame clones and omits some. The repertoire holds approximately 120,000 clones, with 90% as singletons. V dropped 4 bases and J dropped 3 bases, with 13 bases sitting between them. The CDR3 sequence is 15 residues long. From germline, CDR1 is LNHDA and CDR2 SQIVND (reference sequence). This clone was observed a few times. V gene TRBV19 combines with J gene TRBJ1-5; a possible D gene is TRBD1 (6 bases). Sequenced sample: blood. The receptor was isolated from a human donor in good health. The donor label of this sample is uncertain. The chain's CDR3 is CASSNADSFNQPQHF. DNA for the CDR3: TGTGCCAGTAGTAATGCGGACAGCTTCAATCAGCCCCAGCATTTT.